This TCR beta chain emerged from a study of blood T cell repertoires in COVID-19. Data came from immunoSEQ multiplex PCR; TCRdb stores just in-frame clones and leaves some out. The sample has 330,000 or so clones, 80% to 90% seen once; the top ten hold more than 5%. V lost 4 bases to trimming and J lost 10 bases, with 13 bases between them. Germline CDR1 SGHDN, CDR2 FVKESK. The CDR3 has 12 residues. This sequence was found in a man aged 30 to 39 who had recovered from COVID-19. The source material was PBMCs or T cells enriched from blood (not recorded which). V usage is TRBV14 and J usage is TRBJ1-1, with D perhaps TRBD1 (5 bases). The CDR3 DNA sequence: TGTGCCAGCAGCCCCAGGAGGGACGGAGCTTTCTTT. Translated: CASSPRRDGAFF.